This TCR beta chain was sequenced for a study of vaccination and CD4 T cells after COVID-19. Study summary: Six men and four women formed the convalescents, two being Hispanic. The study, taken as a whole, reports: It was observed that, in convalescent patients, a median around 88% of reactive clones arose only post-vaccination. A comparatively limited set of convalescent patients was examined, with no early post-infection timepoints.

Noted time point: late sampling 161 to 241 days after vaccination in three convalescent patients. As regards this clonotype: Its antigen is undetermined.

The CDR3 is 13 residues long. Germline V gene lookup returns CDR1 MNHEY and CDR2 SVGEGT. V dropped 10 bases and J dropped 7 bases, with 20 bases sitting between them. TCRdb called the PCR reads again in MiXCR, with one record for every CDR3 protein. In the table there are approximately 36,000 distinct CDR3 sequences, 36% of which are singletons. This sample comprised CD4+ T cells from blood, obtained about 7 months after SARS-CoV-2 vaccination. This sequence joins TRBV6-2 or TRBV6-3 and TRBJ2-7; no definite D call. This sequence originates from a human donor who had recovered from COVID-19. The DNA for the CDR3 is TGTGCCACCCGCCCAGCAGCTACTGCGGAGCAGTACTTC. Translation gives CATRPAATAEQYF.